The 32 T cell receptor beta chains given below trace back to one sample, sequenced in a study of cytomegalovirus exposure and HLA in healthy donors (dated by TCRdb to about 2017). Receptors were amplified or captured by the immunoSEQ multiplex PCR assay. Not all clones reach the TCRdb copy of this immuneACCESS table, which keeps in-frame sequences only. Checked studies attribute under half of the gap to unresolved V genes and leave the rest unexplained. This sample gives about 160,000 clones in total; 86% of them show up just once. The ten biggest clones cover about 2.3% of the sample. Sequenced sample: PBMCs. These receptors all stem from a woman aged 18-29 years in good health and CMV-seronegative.

The V gene is TRBV7-9, the J gene TRBJ2-7; possible D gene TRBD1, 5 bases. The V end was cut by 5 bases, the J end by 2 bases, with 16 bases between. The CDR3 consists of 15 residues. Germline V gives CDR1 SEHNR, CDR2 FQNEAQ (reference sequence). The DNA of the CDR3 is TGTGCCAGCAGCCCTCGTCAAGGGGTGACCTACGAGCAGTACTTC. It codes for CASSPRQGVTYEQYF.

The chain is built from TRBV27 and TRBJ1-2, with TRBD1 matching 8 bases. Trimming removed 5 bases from V and 8 bases from J; junction bases left unmatched: 19. Germline V gives CDR1 MNHEY, CDR2 SMNVEV (reference sequence). The CDR3 length is 17 residues. The CDR3 region is CASSPHRLTGVGEGYTF. The CDR3 nucleotides are TGTGCCAGCAGTCCTCACCGACTGACAGGGGTCGGGGAGGGCTACACCTTC.

The chain joins TRBV9 to TRBJ1-2; no firm D call. The germline V and J ends were trimmed by 3 bases and 4 bases, with 16 bases remaining between them. Per the germline V gene, CDR1 is SGDLS and CDR2 is YYNGEE. The CDR3 contains 15 residues. The CDR3 bases are TGTGCCAGCAGCGCTGAAGTAGAGCCCGCCTATGGCTACACCTTC. Translation gives CASSAEVEPAYGYTF.

V is TRBV29-1 and J is TRBJ2-7; tentatively, D is TRBD1 (6 bases). Trimming pared 6 bases from V and 6 bases from J, leaving 12 bases between. Germline CDR1 reads SQVTM; CDR2 reads ANQGSEA. CDR3 length equals 11 residues. As DNA, the CDR3 is TGCAGCGTCTCCAGGGGAAGCGAGCAGTACTTC. This sequence encodes CSVSRGSEQYF.

This clone was seen a handful of times. This sequence joins TRBV19 and TRBJ1-5; D unclear. The CDR3 totals 12 residues. CDR1 and CDR2 from the germline V gene are LNHDA and SQIVND (reference sequence). The ends were cut back, 6 bases at V and 5 bases at J, with 8 bases in the middle. DNA of the CDR3: TGTGCCAGTAGGATCGGGGATCAGCCCCAGCATTTT. Translated, it gives CASRIGDQPQHF.

The chain couples TRBV5-6 to TRBJ1-2, with TRBD1 as a possible D gene (5 bases). The V end lost 2 bases, the J end lost 2 bases, and 7 bases lay between the germline ends. This CDR3 is 13 amino acids long. From germline, CDR1 is SGHDT and CDR2 YYEEEE. This CDR3 is CASSFQGNYGYTF. The DNA for the CDR3 is TGTGCCAGCAGCTTCCAGGGCAACTATGGCTACACCTTC.

The V and J genes are TRBV10-2 and TRBJ2-5, with D possibly matching TRBD1 (6 bases). Germline V gene lookup returns CDR1 WSHSY and CDR2 SAAADI. The CDR3 spans 13 residues. The V and J ends lost 11 bases and 1 base respectively, with 14 bases between them. The DNA of the CDR3 is TGCGCCTGCTATGACAGGCTCCAAGAGACCCAGTACTTC. Translating gives CACYDRLQETQYF.

The rearrangement links TRBV19 to TRBJ2-2; 8 nucleotides agree with TRBD1. CDR1 and CDR2 from the germline V gene are LNHDA and SQIVND (reference sequence). The V and J ends lost 5 bases and 4 bases, in that order; junction bases with no gene match: 6. The CDR3 sequence is 15 residues long. The CDR3 sequence: CASSEEQGGTGELFF. The DNA of the CDR3 is TGTGCCAGTAGTGAAGAACAGGGGGGCACCGGGGAGCTGTTTTTT.

This clone came up once. The V and J genes are TRBV27 and TRBJ2-5; D is possibly TRBD1 (6 bases). CDR1 is MNHEY, CDR2 SMNVEV, per germline (reference sequence). V dropped 5 bases and J dropped 5 bases, with 21 bases sitting between them. The CDR3 has 16 residues. As DNA, the CDR3 is TGTGCCAGCAGTCGATTTTTACAGGGCCCAAGGGAGACCCAGTACTTC. It yields the protein CASSRFLQGPRETQYF.

The V call is TRBV5-6, the J call TRBJ2-6; D possibly corresponds to TRBD2 (6 bases). This CDR3 has 18 amino acids. V shed 1 base and J shed 1 base, with 15 bases lying between them. Germline V gives CDR1 SGHDT, CDR2 YYEEEE. The CDR3 reads CASSLSGTAPSGANVLTF. The DNA of the CDR3 is TGTGCCAGCAGCTTGTCAGGGACTGCCCCGTCTGGGGCCAACGTCCTGACTTTC.

This clone came up a few times. The rearrangement links TRBV11-2 to TRBJ2-1; TRBD1 might be the D (6 bases). CDR3 length: 14 amino acids. V was shortened by 5 bases and J by 2 bases, with 10 bases between the two germline ends. In germline, CDR1 is SGHAT, CDR2 FQNNGV. The CDR3 nucleotides are TGTGCCAGCAGCCAACAGGGTCCCTACAATGAGCAGTTCTTC. Translation: CASSQQGPYNEQFF.

CDR3 amino acids: CASGLVLTDPGANVLTF. The CDR3 DNA follows: TGTGCTAGTGGTTTGGTCTTAACAGATCCTGGGGCCAACGTCCTGACTTTC. The chain combines TRBV12-5 with TRBJ2-6; no firm D call. The CDR3 totals 17 residues. The germline CDR1 and CDR2 sequences are LGHNT and FRNRAP. V lost 0 bases and J lost 2, with 11 bases in between.

The rearrangement uses TRBV9 and TRBJ1-5; tentative D call: TRBD1 (6 bases). Trimming pared 4 bases from V and 3 bases from J, leaving 11 bases between. The CDR3 spans 14 residues. Germline values: CDR1 SGDLS, CDR2 YYNGEE. CDR3 sequence: CASSMTGNNQPQHF. CDR3 DNA: TGTGCCAGCAGCATGACAGGCAACAATCAGCCCCAGCATTTT.

The chain links TRBV19 to TRBJ2-7; the D gene is possibly TRBD2 (5 bases). Trimming stripped 3 bases from V and 2 bases from J, with 14 bases between. Germline CDR1 reads LNHDA; CDR2 reads SQIVND (reference sequence). This CDR3 has 15 amino acids. The CDR3 protein is CASSMGELGTYEQYF. CDR3 in DNA: TGTGCCAGTAGTATGGGAGAATTGGGGACCTACGAGCAGTACTTC.

This clone has just one count. The chain links TRBV12-5 to TRBJ2-7; TRBD1 matches at 11 bases. Germline CDR1 and CDR2: LGHNT and FRNRAP. V lost 2 bases and J lost 2; bases outside the gene matches: 11. This CDR3 has 18 residues. In DNA form, the CDR3 reads TGTGCTAGTGGTTTGTCCTCTCGCGTGGGACAGGGGGCCTACGAGCAGTACTTC. Its protein product is CASGLSSRVGQGAYEQYF.

The V and J genes are TRBV7-9 and TRBJ1-1; D remains unclear. The CDR3 runs to 13 residues. V lost 1 base and J lost 7, with 10 bases in between. Germline CDR1 is SEHNR and CDR2 is FQNEAQ (reference sequence). The CDR3 DNA follows: TGTGCCAGCAGCTTAGGTTTCGTCTTTGAAGCTTTCTTT. Its protein product is CASSLGFVFEAFF.

The chain combines TRBV10-2 with TRBJ2-1, with D hard to call. Germline CDR1 and CDR2: WSHSY and SAAADI. This CDR3 region has 12 residues. V lost 0 bases, J lost 9 bases, and 6 bases lay in between. The CDR3 DNA reads TGCGCCAGCAGTGAGTCCGGTCCTGAGCAGTTCTTC. As protein: CASSESGPEQFF.

The CDR3 here is CASSLVGQAGVYGYTF. The DNA for the CDR3 is TGTGCCAGCAGCTTGGTGGGCCAGGCAGGTGTCTATGGCTACACCTTC. The rearrangement links TRBV5-5 to TRBJ1-2, with D unclear. Per the germline V gene, CDR1 is SGHKS and CDR2 is YYEKEE (reference sequence). The length of the CDR3 is 16 residues. Trimming left V 0 bases short and J 4 bases short, with 16 bases between.

This chain joins TRBV9 and TRBJ1-2; unclear D gene. The V and J ends lost 0 bases and 2 bases respectively, with 8 bases between them. Per the germline V gene, CDR1 is SGDLS and CDR2 is YYNGEE. This CDR3 is built from 14 residues. The CDR3 loop is CASSVGLLNYGYTF. DNA for the CDR3: TGTGCCAGCAGCGTAGGTTTACTGAACTATGGCTACACCTTC.

The chain recombines TRBV7-3 with TRBJ1-1; D is possibly TRBD1 (5 bases). This CDR3 is built from 13 residues. The V gene's germline CDR1 is SGHTA and CDR2 FQGTGA. V shed 7 bases and J shed 3 bases, with 12 bases lying between them. The CDR3 bases are TGTGCCAGCACCCTGGGCAGGGACACTGAAGCTTTCTTT. Encoded protein: CASTLGRDTEAFF.

The chain has TRBV27 and TRBJ1-2; the D gene is possibly TRBD1 (5 bases). Trimming removed 5 bases from V and 5 bases from J, with 15 bases in between. The CDR3 is 14 amino acids. Germline CDR1 is MNHEY and CDR2 is SMNVEV (reference sequence). In nucleotides, the CDR3 is TGTGCCAGCAGTGGGACTCTTGACGGTTATGGCTACACCTTC. Its protein is CASSGTLDGYGYTF.

The chain recombines TRBV7-2 with TRBJ1-3, with 7 bases that match TRBD1. The J segment lost 4 bases and the V segment lost 4 bases, leaving 1 base of the junction unmatched. The CDR3 contains 13 residues. The germline V gene encodes CDR1 SGHTA and CDR2 FQGNSA. The CDR3 loop is CASSSDRGNTIYF. CDR3 bases: TGTGCCAGCAGCTCGGACAGGGGAAACACCATATATTTT.

This clone has a handful of counts. The chain is built from TRBV7-9 and TRBJ2-7; TRBD2 agrees at 12 bases. The CDR3 spans 13 residues. With V trimmed by 11 bases and J by 1 base, 3 bases remained unmatched. Per the germline V gene, CDR1 is SEHNR and CDR2 is FQNEAQ (reference sequence). CDR3 in DNA: TGTGCCGGGGGACTAGCGGGTTCCTACGAGCAGTACTTC. It encodes CAGGLAGSYEQYF.

This chain links TRBV21-1 with TRBJ1-1; whether TRBD1, the table's D call, matches the DNA was not checked. TRBV21-1 has pseudogene status. This CDR3 comprises 21 residues. The CDR3 here is CASYKRGRPRDRGRGNTEAFF. In DNA form, the CDR3 reads TGTGCCAGCTACAAGAGGGGTAGGCCCCGGGACAGGGGACGAGGGAACACTGAAGCTTTCTTT.

The gene calls are TRBV6-5 and TRBJ1-2, with D perhaps matching TRBD1 (5 bases). V shed 0 bases and J shed 6 bases, with 17 bases lying between them. Germline loops: CDR1 MNHEY, CDR2 SVGAGI. There are 16 residues in the CDR3. The CDR3, as DNA: TGTGCCAGCAGTTACTCTCTTGAAGGGGAGGTGGATGGCTACACCTTC. Protein sequence: CASSYSLEGEVDGYTF.

This rearrangement joins TRBV5-4 to TRBJ2-7; D might be TRBD1 (6 bases). Germline CDR1 reads SGHNT; CDR2 reads YYREEE (reference sequence). The CDR3 has 12 residues. Between the trimmed V and J ends, which lost 5 bases and 7 bases, there was a span of 13 bases. CDR3 coding DNA: TGTGCCAGCAGTTCTGAAGGGGGAGAGCAGTACTTC. It specifies CASSSEGGEQYF.

The rearrangement uses TRBV27 and TRBJ1-2; D uncertain. This CDR3 comprises 15 residues. With 0 bases removed from V and 4 bases from J, the gap between germline ends came to 12 bases. Germline CDR1 is MNHEY and CDR2 is SMNVEV (reference sequence). The CDR3: CASSLSAARTYGYTF. CDR3 coding DNA: TGTGCCAGCAGTTTATCGGCGGCAAGAACCTATGGCTACACCTTC.

J is TRBJ1-5 and V is TRBV19; TRBD1 matches 7 bases. CDR3 length equals 18 residues. V lost 8 bases, J lost 0 bases, and 16 bases stayed unmatched. Germline V gene data show CDR1 as LNHDA and CDR2 as SQIVND (reference sequence). CDR3 in DNA: TGTGCCAGTGGCGACAGGGTTCTGTCCCCGTATAGCAATCAGCCCCAGCATTTT. This encodes CASGDRVLSPYSNQPQHF.

This clone was recorded a few times. The chain joins TRBV4-1 to TRBJ1-5; 7 nucleotides agree with TRBD1. Germline V lookup: CDR1 MGHRA, CDR2 YSYEKL. The junction had 9 bases not matched to a gene; V was cut back by 4 bases and J by 3 bases. The CDR3 is 16 amino acids. The CDR3 bases are TGCGCCAGCAGCCCAGCCGGGACAGCGTCCAATCAGCCCCAGCATTTT. This encodes CASSPAGTASNQPQHF.

This clone is a singleton in its sample. This chain links TRBV18 with TRBJ2-5, with TRBD2 as a possible D gene (5 bases). V was trimmed by 2 bases and J by 0 bases, leaving 7 bases between them. The CDR3 spans 14 residues. CDR1 KGHSH and CDR2 LQKENI come from the germline V gene. The CDR3 is CASSPILDQETQYF. In DNA, the CDR3 is TGTGCCAGCTCACCAATACTAGACCAAGAGACCCAGTACTTC.

The chain carries TRBV6-1 and TRBJ1-6; D is undetermined. This CDR3 is 14 amino acids long. Germline CDR1 reads MNHNS; CDR2 reads SASEGT. The V end was cut by 2 bases, the J end by 5 bases, with 7 bases between. CDR3 coding DNA: TGTGCCAGCAGTGAACAGATGAATAATTCACCCCTCCACTTT. This translates into CASSEQMNNSPLHF.

The chain couples TRBV21-1 to TRBJ2-7; the table gives TRBD2 as D, unverified against the DNA. TRBV21-1 is reported as a pseudogene. The CDR3 extends over 17 amino acids. CDR3 in amino acids: CASSKSGRDVSSYEQYF. DNA for the CDR3: TGTGCCAGCAGCAAAAGTGGGAGGGACGTGAGCTCCTACGAGCAGTACTTC.